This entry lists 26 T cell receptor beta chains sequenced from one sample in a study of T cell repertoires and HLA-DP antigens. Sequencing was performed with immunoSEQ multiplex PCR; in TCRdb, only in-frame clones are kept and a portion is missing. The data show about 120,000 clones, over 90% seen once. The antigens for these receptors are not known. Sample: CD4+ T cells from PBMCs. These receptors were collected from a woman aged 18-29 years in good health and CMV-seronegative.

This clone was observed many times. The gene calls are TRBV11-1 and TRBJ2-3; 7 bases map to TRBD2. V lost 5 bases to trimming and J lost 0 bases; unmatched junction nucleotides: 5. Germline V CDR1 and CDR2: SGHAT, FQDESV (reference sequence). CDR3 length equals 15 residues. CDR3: CASSPHSGSTDTQYF. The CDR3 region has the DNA TGTGCCAGCAGCCCCCATAGCGGGAGCACAGATACGCAGTATTTT.

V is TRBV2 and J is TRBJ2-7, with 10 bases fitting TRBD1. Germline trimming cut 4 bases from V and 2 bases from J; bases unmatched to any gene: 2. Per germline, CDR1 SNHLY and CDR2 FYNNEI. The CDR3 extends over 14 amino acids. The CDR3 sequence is CASSVDRGAYEQYV. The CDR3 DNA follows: TGTGCCAGCAGTGTGGACAGGGGGGCCTACGAGCAGTACGTC.

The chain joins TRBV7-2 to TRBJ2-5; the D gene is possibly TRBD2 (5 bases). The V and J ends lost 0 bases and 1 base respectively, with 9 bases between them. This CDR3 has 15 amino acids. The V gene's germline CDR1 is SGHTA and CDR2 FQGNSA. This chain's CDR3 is CASSLAAEIQETQYF. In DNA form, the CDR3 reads TGTGCCAGCAGCTTAGCAGCGGAGATCCAAGAGACCCAGTACTTC. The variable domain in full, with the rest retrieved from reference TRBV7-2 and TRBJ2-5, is GAGVSQSPSNKVTEKGKDVELRCDPISGHTALYWYRQSLGQGLEFLIYFQGNSAPDKSGLPSDRFSAERTGGSVSTLTIQRTQQEDSAVYLCASSLAAEIQETQYFGPGTRLLVL.

The CDR3 nucleotides are TGTGCCAGCAGCTCGGACCCGAACACCGGGGAGCTGTTTTTT. It yields the protein CASSSDPNTGELFF. The chain links TRBV5-5 to TRBJ2-2; D uncertain. Germline CDR1 reads SGHKS; CDR2 reads YYEKEE (reference sequence). The CDR3 spans 14 residues. Trimming removed 3 bases from V and 0 bases from J, with 6 bases in between. Based on the CDR3 plus reference TRBV5-5 and TRBJ2-2, the full variable domain is DAGVTQSPTHLIKTRGQQVTLRCSPISGHKSVSWYQQVLGQGPQFIFQYYEKEERGRGNFPDRFSARQFPNYSSELNVNALLLGDSALYLCASSSDPNTGELFFGEGSRLTVL.

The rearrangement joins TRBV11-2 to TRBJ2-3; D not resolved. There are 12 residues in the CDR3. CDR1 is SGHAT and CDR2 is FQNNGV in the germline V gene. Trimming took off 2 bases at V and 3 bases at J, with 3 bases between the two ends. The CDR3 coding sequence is TGTGCCAGCAGCTTAAGGACAGATACGCAGTATTTT. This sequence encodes CASSLRTDTQYF.

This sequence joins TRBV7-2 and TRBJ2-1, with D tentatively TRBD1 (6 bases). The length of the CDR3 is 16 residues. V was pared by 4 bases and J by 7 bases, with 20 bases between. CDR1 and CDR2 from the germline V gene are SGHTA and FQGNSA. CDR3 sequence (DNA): TGTGCCAGCAGCTCACGTTTAGGGGGTTGGAGGAATGAGCAGTTCTTC. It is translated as CASSSRLGGWRNEQFF.

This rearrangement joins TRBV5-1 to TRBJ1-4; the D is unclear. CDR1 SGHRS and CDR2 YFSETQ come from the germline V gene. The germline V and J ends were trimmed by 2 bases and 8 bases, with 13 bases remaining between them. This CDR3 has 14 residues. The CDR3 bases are TGCGCCAGCAGCTTTCGGGGAGGGTCCGAAAAACTGTTTTTT. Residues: CASSFRGGSEKLFF.

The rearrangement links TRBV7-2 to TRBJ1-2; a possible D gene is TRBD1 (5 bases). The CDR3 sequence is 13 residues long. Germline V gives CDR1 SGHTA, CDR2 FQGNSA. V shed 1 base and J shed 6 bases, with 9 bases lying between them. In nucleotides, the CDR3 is TGTGCCAGCAGCTTAGTTGGGGGGGATGGCTACACCTTC. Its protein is CASSLVGGDGYTF.

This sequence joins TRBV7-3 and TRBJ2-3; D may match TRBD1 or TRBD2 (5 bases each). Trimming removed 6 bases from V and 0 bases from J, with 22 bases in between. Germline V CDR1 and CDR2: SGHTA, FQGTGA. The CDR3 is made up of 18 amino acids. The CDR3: CASSRRGVGVGSTDTQYF. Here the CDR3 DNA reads TGTGCCAGCAGTCGTAGAGGGGTTGGGGTGGGAAGCACAGATACGCAGTATTTT.

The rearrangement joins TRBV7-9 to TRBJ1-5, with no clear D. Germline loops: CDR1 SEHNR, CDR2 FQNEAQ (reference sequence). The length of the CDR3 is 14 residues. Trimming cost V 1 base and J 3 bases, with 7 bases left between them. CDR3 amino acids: CASSLDMPNQPQHF. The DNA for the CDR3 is TGTGCCAGCAGCTTAGACATGCCCAATCAGCCCCAGCATTTT.

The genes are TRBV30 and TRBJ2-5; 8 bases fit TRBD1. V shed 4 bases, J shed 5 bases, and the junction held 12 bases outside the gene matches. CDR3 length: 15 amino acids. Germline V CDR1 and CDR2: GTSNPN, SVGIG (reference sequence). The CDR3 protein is CAWNHRQGKGETQYF. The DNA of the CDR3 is TGTGCCTGGAACCATAGACAGGGGAAGGGGGAGACCCAGTACTTC. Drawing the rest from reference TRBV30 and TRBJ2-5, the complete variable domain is SQTIHQWPATLVQPVGSPLSLECTVEGTSNPNLYWYRQAAGRGLQLLFYSVGIGQISSEVPQNLSASRPQDRQFILSSKKLLLSDSGFYLCAWNHRQGKGETQYFGPGTRLLVL.

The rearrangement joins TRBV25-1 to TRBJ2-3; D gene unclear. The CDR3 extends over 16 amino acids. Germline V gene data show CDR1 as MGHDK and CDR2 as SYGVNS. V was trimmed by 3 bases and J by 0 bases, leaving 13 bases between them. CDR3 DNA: TGTGCCAGCAGTGACTTCTGGGATCAAAGCACAGATACGCAGTATTTT. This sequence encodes CASSDFWDQSTDTQYF. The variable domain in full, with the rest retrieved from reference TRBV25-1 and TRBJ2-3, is EADIYQTPRYLVIGTGKKITLECSQTMGHDKMYWYQQDPGMELHLIHYSYGVNSTEKGDLSSESTVSRIRTEHFPLTLESARPSHTSQYLCASSDFWDQSTDTQYFGPGTRLTVL.

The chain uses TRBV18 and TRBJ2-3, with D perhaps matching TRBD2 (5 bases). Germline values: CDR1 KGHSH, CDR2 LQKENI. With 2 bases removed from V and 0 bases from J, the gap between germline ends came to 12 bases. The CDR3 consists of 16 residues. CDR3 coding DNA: TGTGCCAGCTCACCAGTCTTTGGAGGTAGCACAGATACGCAGTATTTT. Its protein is CASSPVFGGSTDTQYF.

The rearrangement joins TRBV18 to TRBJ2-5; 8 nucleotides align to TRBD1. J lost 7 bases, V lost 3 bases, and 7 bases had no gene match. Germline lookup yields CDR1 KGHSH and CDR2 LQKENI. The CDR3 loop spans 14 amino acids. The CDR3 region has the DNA TGTGCCAGCTCACCCGGACAGGGAAGGGCGACCCAGTACTTC. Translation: CASSPGQGRATQYF.

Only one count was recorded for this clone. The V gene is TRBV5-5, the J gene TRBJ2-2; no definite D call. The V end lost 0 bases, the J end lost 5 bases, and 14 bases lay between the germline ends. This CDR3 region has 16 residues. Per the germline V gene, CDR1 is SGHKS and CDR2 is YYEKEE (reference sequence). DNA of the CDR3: TGTGCCAGCAGCTTGGTAATGGGAAAATGGACCGGGGAGCTGTTTTTT. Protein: CASSLVMGKWTGELFF.

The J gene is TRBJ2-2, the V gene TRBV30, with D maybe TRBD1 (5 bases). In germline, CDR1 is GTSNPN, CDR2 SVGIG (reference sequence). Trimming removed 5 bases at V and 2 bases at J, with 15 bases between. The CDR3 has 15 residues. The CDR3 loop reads CAWDRGKTNTGELFF. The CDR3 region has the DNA TGTGCCTGGGATAGGGGCAAAACCAACACCGGGGAGCTGTTTTTT.

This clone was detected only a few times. The CDR3 spells CASSLVRRINSPLHF. The CDR3 nucleotides read TGTGCCAGCAGCTTAGTCCGCAGGATCAATTCACCCCTCCACTTT. V gene TRBV7-2 combines with J gene TRBJ1-6; the D is unclear. CDR3 size: 15 residues. Trimming shortened V by 1 base and J by 7 bases, and 11 bases separated the two germline ends. Germline V gene lookup returns CDR1 SGHTA and CDR2 FQGNSA.

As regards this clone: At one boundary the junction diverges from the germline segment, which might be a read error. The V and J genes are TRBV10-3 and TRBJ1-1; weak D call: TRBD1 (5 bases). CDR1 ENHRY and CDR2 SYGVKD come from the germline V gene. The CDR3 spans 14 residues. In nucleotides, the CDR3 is TGTGCCATCAGTGAGGCGGGACGTAACAATGAAGCTTTCTTT. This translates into CAISEAGRNNEAFF.

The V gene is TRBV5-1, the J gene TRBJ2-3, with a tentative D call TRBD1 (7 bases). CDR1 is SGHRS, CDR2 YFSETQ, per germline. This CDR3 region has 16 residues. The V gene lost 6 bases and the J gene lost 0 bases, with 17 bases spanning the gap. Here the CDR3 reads CASTLTGTPSTDTQYF. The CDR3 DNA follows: TGCGCCAGCACCCTGACAGGGACTCCCAGCACAGATACGCAGTATTTT.

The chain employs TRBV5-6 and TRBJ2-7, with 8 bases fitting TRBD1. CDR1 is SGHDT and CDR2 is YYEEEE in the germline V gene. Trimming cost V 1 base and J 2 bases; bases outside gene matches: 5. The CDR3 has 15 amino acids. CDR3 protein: CASSLRQGATYEQYF. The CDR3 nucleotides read TGTGCCAGCAGCTTGAGGCAGGGGGCTACCTACGAGCAGTACTTC.

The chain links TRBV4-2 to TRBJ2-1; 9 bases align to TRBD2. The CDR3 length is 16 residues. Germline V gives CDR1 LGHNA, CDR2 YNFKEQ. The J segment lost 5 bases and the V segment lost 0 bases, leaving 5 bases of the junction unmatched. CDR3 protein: CASSQEPLAGNNEQFF. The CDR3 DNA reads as TGTGCCAGCAGCCAAGAACCTCTAGCGGGGAACAATGAGCAGTTCTTC.

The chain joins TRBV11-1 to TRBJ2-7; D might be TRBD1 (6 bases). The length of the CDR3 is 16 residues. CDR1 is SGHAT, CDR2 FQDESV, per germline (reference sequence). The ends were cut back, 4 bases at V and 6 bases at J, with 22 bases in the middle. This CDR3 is CASSSITGSLTGEQYF. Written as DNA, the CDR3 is TGTGCCAGCAGCTCCATCACAGGGAGCTTAACGGGCGAGCAGTACTTC.

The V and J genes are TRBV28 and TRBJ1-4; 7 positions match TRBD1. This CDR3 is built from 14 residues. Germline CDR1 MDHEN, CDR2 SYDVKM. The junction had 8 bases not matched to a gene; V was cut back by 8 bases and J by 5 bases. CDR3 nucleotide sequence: TGTGCCAGCGGACACCAGGGGGTAAATGAAAAACTGTTTTTT. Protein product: CASGHQGVNEKLFF.

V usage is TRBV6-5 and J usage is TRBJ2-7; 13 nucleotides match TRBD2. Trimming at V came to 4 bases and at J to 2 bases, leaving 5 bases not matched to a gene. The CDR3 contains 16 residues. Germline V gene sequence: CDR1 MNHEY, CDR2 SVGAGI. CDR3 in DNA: TGTGCCAGCAGTTCCATGGGGACTAGCGGGACCTACGAGCAGTACTTC. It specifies CASSSMGTSGTYEQYF.

The CDR3 DNA reads as TGTGCCAGCAGTGGATTAGGTTTCGAAGGGGCCAACGTCCTGACTTTC. Its translation: CASSGLGFEGANVLTF. J is TRBJ2-6 and V is TRBV6-4; no definite D call. Trimming took off 4 bases at V and 4 bases at J, with 14 bases between the two ends. The CDR3 has 16 amino acids. The V gene's germline CDR1 is MRHNA and CDR2 SNTAGT.

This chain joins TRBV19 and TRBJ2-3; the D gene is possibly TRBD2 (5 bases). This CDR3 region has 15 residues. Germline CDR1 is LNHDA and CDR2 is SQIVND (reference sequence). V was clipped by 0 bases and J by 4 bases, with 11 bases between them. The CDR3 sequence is CASSIEAGWADTQYF. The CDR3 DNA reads TGTGCCAGTAGTATAGAGGCGGGCTGGGCAGATACGCAGTATTTT.